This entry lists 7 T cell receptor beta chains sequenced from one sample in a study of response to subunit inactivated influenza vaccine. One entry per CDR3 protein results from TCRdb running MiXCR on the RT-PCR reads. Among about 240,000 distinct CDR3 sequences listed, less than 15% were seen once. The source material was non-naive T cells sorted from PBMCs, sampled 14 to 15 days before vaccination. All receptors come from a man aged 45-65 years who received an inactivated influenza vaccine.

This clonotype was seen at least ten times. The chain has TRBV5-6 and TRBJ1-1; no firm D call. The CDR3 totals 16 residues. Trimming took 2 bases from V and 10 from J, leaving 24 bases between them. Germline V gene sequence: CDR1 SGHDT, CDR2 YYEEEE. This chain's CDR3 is CASSFEGGTLLSVAFF. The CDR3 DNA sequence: TGTGCCAGCAGCTTTGAAGGTGGAACGCTTCTATCTGTAGCTTTCTTT.

CDR3 sequence: CASSVTGGRYNEQFF. CDR3 nucleotides: TGCGCCAGCAGCGTAACAGGGGGCAGGTACAATGAGCAGTTCTTC. The V and J genes are TRBV5-1 and TRBJ2-1; 9 nucleotides agree with TRBD1. This CDR3 has 15 amino acids. Germline-derived CDR1 and CDR2 are SGHRS and YFSETQ. The junction had 6 bases not matched to a gene; V was cut back by 4 bases and J by 4 bases.

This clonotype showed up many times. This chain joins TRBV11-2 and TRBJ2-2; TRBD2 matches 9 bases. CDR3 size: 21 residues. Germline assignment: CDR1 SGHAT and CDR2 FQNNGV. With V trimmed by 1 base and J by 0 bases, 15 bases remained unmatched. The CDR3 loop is CASSLVRTSAVQTANTGELFF. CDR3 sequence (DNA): TGTGCCAGCAGCTTAGTTAGGACTAGCGCCGTTCAGACCGCGAACACCGGGGAGCTGTTTTTT.

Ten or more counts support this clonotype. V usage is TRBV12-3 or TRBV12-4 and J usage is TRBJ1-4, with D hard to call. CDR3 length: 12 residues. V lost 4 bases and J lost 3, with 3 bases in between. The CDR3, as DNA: TGTGCCAGCAGTTGGTCTAATGAAAAACTGTTTTTT. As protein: CASSWSNEKLFF.

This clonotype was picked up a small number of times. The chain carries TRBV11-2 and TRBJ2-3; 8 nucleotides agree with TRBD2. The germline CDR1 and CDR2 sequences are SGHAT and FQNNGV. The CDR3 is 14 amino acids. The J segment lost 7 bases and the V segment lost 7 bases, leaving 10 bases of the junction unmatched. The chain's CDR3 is CASTTAGGRYTQYF. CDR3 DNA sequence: TGTGCCAGCACCACGGCGGGGGGCAGGTATACGCAGTATTTT.

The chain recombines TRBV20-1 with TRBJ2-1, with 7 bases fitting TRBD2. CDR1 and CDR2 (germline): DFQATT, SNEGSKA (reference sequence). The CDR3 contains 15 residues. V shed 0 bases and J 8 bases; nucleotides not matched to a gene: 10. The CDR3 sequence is CSARDHGGGVDEQFF. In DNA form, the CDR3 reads TGCAGTGCTAGAGATCATGGCGGGGGTGTCGATGAGCAGTTCTTC.

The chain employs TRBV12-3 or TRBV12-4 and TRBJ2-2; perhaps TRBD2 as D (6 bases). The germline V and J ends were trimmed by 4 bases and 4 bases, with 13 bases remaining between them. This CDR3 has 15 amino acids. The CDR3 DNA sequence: TGTGCCAGCAGTTGGAGGGGCCGGGGCACCGGGGAGCTGTTTTTT. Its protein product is CASSWRGRGTGELFF.